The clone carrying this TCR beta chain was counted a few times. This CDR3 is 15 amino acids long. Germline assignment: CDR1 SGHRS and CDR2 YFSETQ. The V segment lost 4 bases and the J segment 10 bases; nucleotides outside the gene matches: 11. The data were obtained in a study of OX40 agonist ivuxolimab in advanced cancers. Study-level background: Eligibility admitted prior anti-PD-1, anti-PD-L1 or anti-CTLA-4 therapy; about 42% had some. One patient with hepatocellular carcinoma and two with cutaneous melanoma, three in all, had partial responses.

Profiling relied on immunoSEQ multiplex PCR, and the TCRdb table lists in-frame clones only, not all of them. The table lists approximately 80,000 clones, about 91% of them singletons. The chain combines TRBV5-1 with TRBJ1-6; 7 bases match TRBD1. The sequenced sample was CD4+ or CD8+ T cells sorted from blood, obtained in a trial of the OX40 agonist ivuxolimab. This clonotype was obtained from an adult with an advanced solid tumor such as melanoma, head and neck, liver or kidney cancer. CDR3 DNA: TGCGCCAGCAGCCCGGGACAGCACGACGGCTCACCCCTCCACTTT. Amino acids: CASSPGQHDGSPLHF.